Given below is one TCR beta chain in context. The record originates from a study of blood T cell repertoires in COVID-19. Study-level background: Sites in the United States, Italy and Spain provided acute and convalescent COVID-19 samples. Nucleic acid was either cDNA or gDNA, and it came from T cells, B-cell-depleted T cells, or PBMCs.

Clones were sequenced by immunoSEQ multiplex PCR, and TCRdb holds only the in-frame ones, with some missing. The sample shows fewer than 500,000 clones, 70% to 90% of them seen only once. Grouping used clinical history reported by participants in a survey and questionnaire. The CDR3 has 18 residues. This sequence joins TRBV21-1 and TRBJ2-7; TRBD2, the table's D call, was not compared with the DNA. TRBV21-1 is listed as a pseudogene. Sequencing used PBMCs or T cells enriched from blood (not recorded which). This clonotype was obtained from a young woman with acute COVID-19. The CDR3 here is CASSKDPTRLAASYEQYF. The CDR3 bases are TGTGCCAGCAGCAAAGACCCGACCCGACTAGCGGCCTCCTACGAGCAGTACTTC.